This T cell receptor (beta chain) was captured by sequencing in a study of blood T cell repertoires in COVID-19. The overall study: Italy, Spain and the United States were the sources of the convalescent and acute COVID-19 samples. From T cells, B-cell-depleted T cells, or PBMCs came the material, which was cDNA or gDNA.

Trimming took off 6 bases at V and 7 bases at J, with 15 bases between the two ends. The germline V gene encodes CDR1 KGHDR and CDR2 SFDVKD. This CDR3 has 14 residues. Only one count was recorded for this clone. In the study's own analysis: For nucleated cells, counts were estimated from reference gene primer amplification. Assay: immunoSEQ multiplex PCR; the TCRdb copy retains only in-frame clones and omits some. V, J and clone size derive from that table, while D and trimming were established from the DNA sequence. This sample has a few hundred thousand clones, with 85% to 90% found just once. The sequence derives from a man at least 80 years old with acute or convalescent COVID-19. The sequenced material came from peripheral blood. The rearrangement joins TRBV24-1 to TRBJ2-1, with a possible D match to TRBD2 (7 bases). CDR3 DNA: TGTGCCACCAGTAAGTCGGGGGGCTCTAATGAGCAGTTCTTC. Amino acid sequence: CATSKSGGSNEQFF.